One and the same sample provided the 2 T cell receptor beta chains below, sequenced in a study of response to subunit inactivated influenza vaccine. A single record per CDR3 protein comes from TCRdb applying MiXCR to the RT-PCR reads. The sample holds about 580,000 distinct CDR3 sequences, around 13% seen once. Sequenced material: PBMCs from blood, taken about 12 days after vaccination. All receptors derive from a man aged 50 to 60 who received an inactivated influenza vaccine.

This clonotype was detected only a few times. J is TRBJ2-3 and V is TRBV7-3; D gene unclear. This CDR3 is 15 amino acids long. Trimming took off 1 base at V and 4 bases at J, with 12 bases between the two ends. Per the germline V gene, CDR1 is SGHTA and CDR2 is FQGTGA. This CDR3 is CASSLRAKSADTQYF. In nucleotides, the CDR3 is TGTGCCAGCAGCTTAAGGGCTAAGTCGGCAGATACGCAGTATTTT.

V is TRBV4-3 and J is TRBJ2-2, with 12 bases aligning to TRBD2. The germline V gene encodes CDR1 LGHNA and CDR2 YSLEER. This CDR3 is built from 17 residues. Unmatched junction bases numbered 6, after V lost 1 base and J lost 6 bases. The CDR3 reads CASSQGASGGAAGELFF. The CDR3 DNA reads TGCGCCAGCAGCCAAGGCGCTAGCGGGGGGGCCGCCGGGGAGCTGTTTTTT.